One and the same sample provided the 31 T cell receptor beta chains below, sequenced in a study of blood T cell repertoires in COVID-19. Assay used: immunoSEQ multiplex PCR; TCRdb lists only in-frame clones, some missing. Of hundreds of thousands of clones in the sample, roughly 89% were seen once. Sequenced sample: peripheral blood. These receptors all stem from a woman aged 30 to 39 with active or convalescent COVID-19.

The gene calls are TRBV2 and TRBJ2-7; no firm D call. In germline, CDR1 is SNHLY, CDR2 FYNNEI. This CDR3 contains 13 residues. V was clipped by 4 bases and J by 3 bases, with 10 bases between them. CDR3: CASSGASGYEQYF. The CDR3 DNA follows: TGTGCCAGCAGTGGGGCGTCTGGCTACGAGCAGTACTTC.

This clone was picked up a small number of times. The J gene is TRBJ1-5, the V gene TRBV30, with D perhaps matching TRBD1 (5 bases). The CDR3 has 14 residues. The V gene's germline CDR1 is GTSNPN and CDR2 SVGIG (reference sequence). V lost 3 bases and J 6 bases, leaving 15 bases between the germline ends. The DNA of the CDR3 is TGTGCCTGGAGCGGCGGGAGGGGCGCTCAGCCCCAGCATTTT. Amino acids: CAWSGGRGAQPQHF.

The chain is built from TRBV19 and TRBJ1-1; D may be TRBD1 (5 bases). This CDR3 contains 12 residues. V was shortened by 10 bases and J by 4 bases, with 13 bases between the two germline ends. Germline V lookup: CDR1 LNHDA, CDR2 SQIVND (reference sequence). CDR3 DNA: TGTGCCACCCGGGGGTGGACCACTGAAGCTTTCTTT. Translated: CATRGWTTEAFF. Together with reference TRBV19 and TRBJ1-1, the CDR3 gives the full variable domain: DGGITQSPKYLFRKEGQNVTLSCEQNLNHDAMYWYRQDPGQGLRLIYYSQIVNDFQKGDIAEGYSVSREKKESFPLTVTSAQKNPTAFYLCATRGWTTEAFFGQGTRLTVV.

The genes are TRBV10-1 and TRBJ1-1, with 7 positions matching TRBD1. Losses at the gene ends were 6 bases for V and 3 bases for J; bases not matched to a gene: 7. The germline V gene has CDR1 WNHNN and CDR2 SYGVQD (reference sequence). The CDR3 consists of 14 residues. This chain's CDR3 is CASRENRGDTEAFF. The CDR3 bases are TGCGCCAGCAGGGAAAACAGGGGTGACACTGAAGCTTTCTTT.

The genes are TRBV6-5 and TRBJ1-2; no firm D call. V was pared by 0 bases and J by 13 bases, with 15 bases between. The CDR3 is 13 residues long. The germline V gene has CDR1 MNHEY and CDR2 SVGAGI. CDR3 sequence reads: CASSYSNGPPSTF. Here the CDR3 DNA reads TGTGCCAGCAGTTACTCGAACGGTCCTCCAAGCACCTTC.

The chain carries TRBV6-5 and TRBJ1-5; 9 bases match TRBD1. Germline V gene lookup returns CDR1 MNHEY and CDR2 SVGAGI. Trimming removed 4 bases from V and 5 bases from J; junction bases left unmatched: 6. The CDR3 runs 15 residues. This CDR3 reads CASSWSDRGDQPQHF. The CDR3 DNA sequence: TGTGCCAGCAGTTGGTCCGACAGGGGGGATCAGCCCCAGCATTTT.

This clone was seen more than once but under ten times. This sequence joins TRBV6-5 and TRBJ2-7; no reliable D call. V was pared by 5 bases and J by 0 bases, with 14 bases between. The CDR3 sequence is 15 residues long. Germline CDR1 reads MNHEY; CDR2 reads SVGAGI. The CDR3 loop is CASSRPHLNSYEQYF. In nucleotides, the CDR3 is TGTGCCAGCAGTCGTCCCCACTTAAACTCCTACGAGCAGTACTTC.

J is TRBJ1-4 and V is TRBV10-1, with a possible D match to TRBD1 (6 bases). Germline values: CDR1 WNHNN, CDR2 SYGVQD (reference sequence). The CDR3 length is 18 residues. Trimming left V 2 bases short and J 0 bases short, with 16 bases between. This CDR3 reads CASSEGRAKGATNEKLFF. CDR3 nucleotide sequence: TGCGCCAGCAGTGAGGGCAGGGCAAAGGGGGCAACTAATGAAAAACTGTTTTTT.

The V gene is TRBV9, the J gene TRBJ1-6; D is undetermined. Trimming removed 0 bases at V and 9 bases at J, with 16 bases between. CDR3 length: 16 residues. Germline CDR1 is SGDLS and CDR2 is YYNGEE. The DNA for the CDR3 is TGTGCCAGCAGCGTAGGGGTCAATACCGGACTTTCACCCCTCCACTTT. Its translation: CASSVGVNTGLSPLHF.

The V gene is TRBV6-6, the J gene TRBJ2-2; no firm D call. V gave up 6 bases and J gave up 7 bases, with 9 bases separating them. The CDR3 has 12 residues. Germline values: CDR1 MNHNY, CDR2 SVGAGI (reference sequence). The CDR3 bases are TGTGCCAGCAGCCCTGCTAGCGGGGAGCTGTTTTTT. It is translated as CASSPASGELFF.

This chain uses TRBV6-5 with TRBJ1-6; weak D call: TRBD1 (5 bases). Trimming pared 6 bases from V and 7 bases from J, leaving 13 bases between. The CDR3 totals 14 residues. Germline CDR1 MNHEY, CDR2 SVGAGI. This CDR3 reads CASREGPRNSPLHF. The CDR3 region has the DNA TGTGCCAGCAGGGAGGGACCGAGAAATTCACCCCTCCACTTT.

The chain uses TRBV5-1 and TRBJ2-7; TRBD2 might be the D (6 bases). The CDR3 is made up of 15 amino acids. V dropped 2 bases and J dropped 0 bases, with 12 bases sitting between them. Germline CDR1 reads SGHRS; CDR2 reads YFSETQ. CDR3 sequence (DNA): TGCGCCAGCAGCTTCGGGGGAGGAAGCTCCTACGAGCAGTACTTC. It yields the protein CASSFGGGSSYEQYF.

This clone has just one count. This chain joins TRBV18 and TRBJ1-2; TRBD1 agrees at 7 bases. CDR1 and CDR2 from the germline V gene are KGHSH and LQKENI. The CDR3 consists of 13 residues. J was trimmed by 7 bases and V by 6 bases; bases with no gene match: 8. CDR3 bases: TGTGCCAGCTCGGTAGGGGGCCAATCTGGCTACACCTTC. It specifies CASSVGGQSGYTF.

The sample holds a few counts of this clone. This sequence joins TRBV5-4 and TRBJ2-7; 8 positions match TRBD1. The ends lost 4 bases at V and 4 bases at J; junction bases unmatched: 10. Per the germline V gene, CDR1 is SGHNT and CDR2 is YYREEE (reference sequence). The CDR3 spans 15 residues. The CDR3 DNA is TGTGCCAGCAGCGCAAAGGACAGGGCTTGGTACGAGCAGTACTTC. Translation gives CASSAKDRAWYEQYF.

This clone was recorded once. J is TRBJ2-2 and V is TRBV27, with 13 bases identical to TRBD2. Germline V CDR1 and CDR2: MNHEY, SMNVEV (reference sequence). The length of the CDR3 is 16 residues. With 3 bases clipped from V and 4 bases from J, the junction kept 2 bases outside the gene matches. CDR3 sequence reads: CASSLRLAGGTGELFF. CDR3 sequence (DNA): TGTGCCAGCAGTTTGAGACTAGCGGGAGGCACCGGGGAGCTGTTTTTT.

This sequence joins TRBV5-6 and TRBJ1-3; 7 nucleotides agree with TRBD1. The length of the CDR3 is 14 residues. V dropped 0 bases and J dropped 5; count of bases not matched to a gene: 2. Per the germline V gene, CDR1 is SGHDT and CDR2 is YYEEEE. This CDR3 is CASSLDRGRNTIYF. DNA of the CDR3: TGTGCCAGCAGCTTGGACAGGGGAAGAAACACCATATATTTT.

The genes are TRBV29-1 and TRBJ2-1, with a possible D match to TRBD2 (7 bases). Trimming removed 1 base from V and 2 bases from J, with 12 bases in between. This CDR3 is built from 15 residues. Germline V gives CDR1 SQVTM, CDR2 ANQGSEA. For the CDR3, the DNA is TGCAGCGTTGAAGGAGGCGGGGGCACCTACAATGAGCAGTTCTTC. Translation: CSVEGGGGTYNEQFF.

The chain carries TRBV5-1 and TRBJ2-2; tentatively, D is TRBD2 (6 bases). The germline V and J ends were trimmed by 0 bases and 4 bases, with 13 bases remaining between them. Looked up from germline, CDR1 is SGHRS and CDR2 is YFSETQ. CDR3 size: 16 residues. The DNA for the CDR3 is TGCGCCAGCAGCTTGGCTTCGGGAGAGAGCACCGGGGAGCTGTTTTTT. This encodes CASSLASGESTGELFF.

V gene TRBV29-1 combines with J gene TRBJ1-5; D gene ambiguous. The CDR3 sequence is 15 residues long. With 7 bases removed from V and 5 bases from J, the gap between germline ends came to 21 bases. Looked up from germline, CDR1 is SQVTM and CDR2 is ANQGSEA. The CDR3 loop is CSASPGSGIDQPQHF. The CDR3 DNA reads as TGCAGCGCGTCACCGGGGTCCGGGATCGATCAGCCCCAGCATTTT.

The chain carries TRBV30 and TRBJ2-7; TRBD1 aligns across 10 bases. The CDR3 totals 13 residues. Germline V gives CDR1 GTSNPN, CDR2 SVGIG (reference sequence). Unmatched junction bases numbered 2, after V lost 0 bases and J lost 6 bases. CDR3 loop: CAWSVGDRGEQYF. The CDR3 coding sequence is TGTGCCTGGAGTGTCGGGGACAGGGGCGAGCAGTACTTC.

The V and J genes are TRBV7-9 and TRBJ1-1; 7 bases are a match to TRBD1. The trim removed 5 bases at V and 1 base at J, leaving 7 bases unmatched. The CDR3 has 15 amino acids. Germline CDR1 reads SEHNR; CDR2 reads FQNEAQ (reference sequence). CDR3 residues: CASSLYRGGNTEAFF. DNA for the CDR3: TGTGCCAGCAGCCTGTACAGGGGCGGGAACACTGAAGCTTTCTTT. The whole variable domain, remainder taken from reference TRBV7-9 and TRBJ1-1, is DTGVSQNPRHKITKRGQNVTFRCDPISEHNRLYWYRQTLGQGPEFLTYFQNEAQLEKSRLLSDRFSAERPKGSFSTLEIQRTEQGDSAMYLCASSLYRGGNTEAFFGQGTRLTVV.

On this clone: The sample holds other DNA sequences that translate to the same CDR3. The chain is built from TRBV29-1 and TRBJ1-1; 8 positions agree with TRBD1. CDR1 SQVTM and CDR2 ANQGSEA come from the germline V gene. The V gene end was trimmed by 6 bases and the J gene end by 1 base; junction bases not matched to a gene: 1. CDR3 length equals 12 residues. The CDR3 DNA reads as TGCAGCGTCGGGACAGGGAACACTGAAGCTTTCTTT. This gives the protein CSVGTGNTEAFF.

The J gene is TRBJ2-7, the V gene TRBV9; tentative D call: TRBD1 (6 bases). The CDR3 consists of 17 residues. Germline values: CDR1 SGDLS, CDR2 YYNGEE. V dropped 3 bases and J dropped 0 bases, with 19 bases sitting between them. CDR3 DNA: TGTGCCAGCAGCGCATACCGGGACACGATGCACTCCTACGAGCAGTACTTC. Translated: CASSAYRDTMHSYEQYF.

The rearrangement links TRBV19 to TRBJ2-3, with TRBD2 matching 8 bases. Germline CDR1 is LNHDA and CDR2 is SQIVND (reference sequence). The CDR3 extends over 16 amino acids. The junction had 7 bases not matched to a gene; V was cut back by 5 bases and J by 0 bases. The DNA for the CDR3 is TGTGCCAGTAGTCCCCGACTAGCGCTTAGCACAGATACGCAGTATTTT. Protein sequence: CASSPRLALSTDTQYF.

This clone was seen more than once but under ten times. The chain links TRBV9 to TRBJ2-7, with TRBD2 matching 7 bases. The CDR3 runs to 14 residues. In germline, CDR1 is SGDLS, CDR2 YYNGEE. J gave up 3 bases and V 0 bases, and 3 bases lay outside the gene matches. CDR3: CASSVEGGGYEQYF. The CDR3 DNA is TGTGCCAGCAGCGTAGAAGGCGGGGGCTACGAGCAGTACTTC.

The chain's CDR3 is CASYSSLNTEAFF. The CDR3 coding sequence is TGTGCCAGCTATTCCTCGTTGAACACTGAAGCTTTCTTT. The gene calls are TRBV18 and TRBJ1-1, with no clear D. The CDR3 has 13 residues. Germline CDR1 reads KGHSH; CDR2 reads LQKENI. V lost 7 bases, J lost 0 bases, and 9 bases lay in between.

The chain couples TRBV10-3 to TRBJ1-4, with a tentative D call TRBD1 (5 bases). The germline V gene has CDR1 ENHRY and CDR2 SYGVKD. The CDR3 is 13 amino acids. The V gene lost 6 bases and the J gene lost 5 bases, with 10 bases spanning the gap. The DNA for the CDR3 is TGTGCCATCAGACCGACAGAAAATGAAAAACTGTTTTTT. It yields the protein CAIRPTENEKLFF.

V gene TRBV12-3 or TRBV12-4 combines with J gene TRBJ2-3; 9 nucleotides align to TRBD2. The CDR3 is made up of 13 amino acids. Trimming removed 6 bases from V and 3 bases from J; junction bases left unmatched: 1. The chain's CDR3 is CASSTSGTDTQYF. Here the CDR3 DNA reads TGTGCCAGCAGCACTAGCGGGACAGATACGCAGTATTTT.

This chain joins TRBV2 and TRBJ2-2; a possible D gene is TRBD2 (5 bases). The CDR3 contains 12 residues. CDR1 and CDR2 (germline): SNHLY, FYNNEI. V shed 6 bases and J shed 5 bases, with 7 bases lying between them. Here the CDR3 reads CASRGETGELFF. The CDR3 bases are TGTGCCAGCAGGGGAGAAACCGGGGAGCTGTTTTTT.

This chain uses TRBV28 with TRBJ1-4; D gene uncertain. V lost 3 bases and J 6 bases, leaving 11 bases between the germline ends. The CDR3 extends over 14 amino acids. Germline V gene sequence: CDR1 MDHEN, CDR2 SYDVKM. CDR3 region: CASSLVSTHEKLFF. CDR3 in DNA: TGTGCCAGCAGTTTGGTTTCCACACATGAAAAACTGTTTTTT.

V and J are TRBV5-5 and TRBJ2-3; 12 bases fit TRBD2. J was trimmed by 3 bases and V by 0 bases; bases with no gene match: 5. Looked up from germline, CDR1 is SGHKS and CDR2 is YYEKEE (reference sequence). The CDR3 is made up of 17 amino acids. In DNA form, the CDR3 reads TGTGCCAGCAGCTTGGCGGCTAGCGGGGGGGTTACAGATACGCAGTATTTT. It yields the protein CASSLAASGGVTDTQYF. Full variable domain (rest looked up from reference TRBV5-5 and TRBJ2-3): DAGVTQSPTHLIKTRGQQVTLRCSPISGHKSVSWYQQVLGQGPQFIFQYYEKEERGRGNFPDRFSARQFPNYSSELNVNALLLGDSALYLCASSLAASGGVTDTQYFGPGTRLTVL.